This TCR beta chain stems from a study of T cell changes during pregnancy in multiple sclerosis. The ends lost 8 bases at V and 2 bases at J; junction bases unmatched: 14. The CDR3 is made up of 18 amino acids. Germline loops: CDR1 SGHRS, CDR2 YFSETQ. The table came from immunoSEQ multiplex PCR; TCRdb's copy has only in-frame clones and leaves some out. Of around 110,000 clones in the sample, 92% were seen once. This sequence was found in a female donor with multiple sclerosis, enrolled in a pregnancy study. This chain joins TRBV5-1 and TRBJ2-1; 12 bases map to TRBD2. The material sequenced was peripheral blood, taken in the third trimester of pregnancy. The CDR3: CASRVPGTSGGTYNEQFF. For the CDR3, the DNA is TGCGCCAGTAGGGTACCCGGAACTAGCGGGGGGACCTACAATGAGCAGTTCTTC.